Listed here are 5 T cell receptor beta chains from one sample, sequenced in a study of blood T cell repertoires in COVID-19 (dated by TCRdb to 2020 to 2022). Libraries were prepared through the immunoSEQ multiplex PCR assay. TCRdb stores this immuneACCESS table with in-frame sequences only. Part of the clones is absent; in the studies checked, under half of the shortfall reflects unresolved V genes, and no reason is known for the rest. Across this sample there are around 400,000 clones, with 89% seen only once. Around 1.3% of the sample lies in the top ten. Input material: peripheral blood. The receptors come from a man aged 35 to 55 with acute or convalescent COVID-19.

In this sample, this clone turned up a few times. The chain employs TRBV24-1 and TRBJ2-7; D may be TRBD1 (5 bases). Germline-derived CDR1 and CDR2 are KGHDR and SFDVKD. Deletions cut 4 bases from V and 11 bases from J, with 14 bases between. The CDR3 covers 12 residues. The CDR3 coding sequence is TGTGCCACCAGTGACTCGGACACCTCCGAGTACTTC. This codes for CATSDSDTSEYF.

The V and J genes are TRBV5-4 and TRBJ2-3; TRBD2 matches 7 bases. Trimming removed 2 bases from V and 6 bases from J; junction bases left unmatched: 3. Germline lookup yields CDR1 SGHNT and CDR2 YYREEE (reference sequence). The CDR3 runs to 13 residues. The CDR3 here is CASSFGGRDTQYF. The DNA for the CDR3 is TGTGCCAGCAGCTTCGGGGGGAGGGATACGCAGTATTTT.

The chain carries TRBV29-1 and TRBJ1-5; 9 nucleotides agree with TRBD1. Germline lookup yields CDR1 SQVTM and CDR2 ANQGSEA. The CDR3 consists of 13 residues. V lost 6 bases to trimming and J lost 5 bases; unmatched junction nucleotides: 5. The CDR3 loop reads CSVGQGKDQPQHF. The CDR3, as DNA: TGCAGCGTAGGACAGGGGAAAGATCAGCCCCAGCATTTT.

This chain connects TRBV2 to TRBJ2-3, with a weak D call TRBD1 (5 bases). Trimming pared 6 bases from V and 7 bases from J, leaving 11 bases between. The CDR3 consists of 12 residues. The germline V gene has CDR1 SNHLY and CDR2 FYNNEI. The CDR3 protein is CASRQGRNTQYF. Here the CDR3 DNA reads TGTGCCAGCAGGCAGGGCCGGAATACGCAGTATTTT.

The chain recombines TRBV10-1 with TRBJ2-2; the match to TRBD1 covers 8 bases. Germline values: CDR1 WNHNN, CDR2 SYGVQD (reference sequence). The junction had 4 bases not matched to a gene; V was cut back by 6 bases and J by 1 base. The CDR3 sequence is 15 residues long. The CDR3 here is CASSSGTGNTGELFF. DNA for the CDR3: TGCGCCAGCAGCTCCGGGACAGGGAACACCGGGGAGCTGTTTTTT.